Listed below are T cell receptor beta chains from one sample, sequenced in a study of shared clonotypes between healthy human individuals. TCRdb's copy holds only in-frame clones and misses some; the assay was immunoSEQ multiplex PCR. This sample has around 2.5 million clones, with approximately 93% found just once. Sequenced sample: naive CD4+ T cells from PBMCs. These receptors were taken from a man younger than 35 in good health. Some clones in this sample may be carry-over from other donors' samples. Each CDR3 is given with its conserved first and last residue. A D gene is named only where the DNA matches it firmly. Clone size is not always given. Where it is, it says once, few, many or a class for expanded clones.

TRBV27	-	TRBJ2-5	TRBD1	CASSTDRGKTQYF	TGTGCCAGCAGTACTGACAGGGGCAAGACCCAGTACTTC
TRBV5-1	-	TRBJ2-2	TRBD2	CASSPKTSGSSNTGELFF	TGCGCCAGCAGCCCTAAAACTAGCGGGAGTTCTAACACCGGGGAGCTGTTTTTT
TRBV18	-	TRBJ2-1	-	CASSHNAGLMRGNEQFF	TGTGCCAGCTCACACAACGCGGGCCTAATGAGGGGAAATGAGCAGTTCTTC
TRBV5-1	-	TRBJ1-1	-	CASIEGGLNTEAFF	TGCGCCAGCATTGAGGGAGGCCTGAACACTGAAGCTTTCTTT
TRBV15	-	TRBJ2-3	-	CATSRASSTDTQYF	TGTGCCACCAGCAGGGCATCTAGCACAGATACGCAGTATTTT
TRBV27	-	TRBJ2-7	-	CASSLWATLGSGEQYF	TGTGCCAGCAGTTTATGGGCTACCCTCGGGTCGGGTGAGCAGTACTTC
TRBV7-9	-	TRBJ2-3	TRBD2	CASSLAPRGSGTDTQYF	TGTGCCAGCAGCTTAGCGCCCCGCGGGAGTGGGACAGATACGCAGTATTTT
TRBV2	-	TRBJ1-2	TRBD1	CASSEAGQNGYTF	TGTGCCAGCAGTGAAGCGGGACAGAATGGCTACACCTTC
TRBV10-2	-	TRBJ2-7	TRBD1	CASGGDRGYTYEQYF	TGCGCCAGCGGGGGGGACAGGGGCTACACCTACGAGCAGTACTTC
TRBV5-6	-	TRBJ2-1	-	CASSPLRPRVNEQFF	TGTGCCAGCAGCCCATTGAGACCCCGGGTGAATGAGCAGTTCTTC
TRBV5-1	-	TRBJ1-2	-	CASSLAVSSIYGYTF	TGCGCCAGCAGCTTGGCGGTCAGCTCTATATATGGCTACACCTTC
TRBV5-1	-	TRBJ2-7	TRBD1	CASSLLRTGGSEQYF	TGCGCCAGCAGCTTATTAAGGACAGGGGGCTCCGAGCAGTACTTC
TRBV5-1	-	TRBJ2-1	-	CASSLSGAYNEQFF	TGCGCCAGCAGCTTGTCAGGGGCCTACAATGAGCAGTTCTTC
TRBV4-1	-	TRBJ2-3	TRBD2	CASSAGLAGVASTDTQYF	TGCGCCAGCAGCGCGGGACTAGCGGGAGTGGCTAGCACAGATACGCAGTATTTT
TRBV10-3	-	TRBJ1-5	-	CAISESVYQSQPQHF	TGTGCCATCAGTGAGTCCGTATATCAAAGTCAGCCCCAGCATTTT
TRBV6-6	-	TRBJ1-1	-	CASSHPGNKNTEAFF	TGTGCCAGCAGTCACCCCGGGAACAAGAACACTGAAGCTTTCTTT
TRBV7-2	-	TRBJ1-1	-	CASSLARVSTEAFF	TGTGCCAGCAGCTTAGCCAGGGTGAGCACTGAAGCTTTCTTT
TRBV5-1	-	TRBJ1-4	TRBD1	CASSVGQGGEKLFF	TGCGCCAGCAGCGTCGGACAGGGGGGAGAAAAACTGTTTTTT
TRBV4-1	-	TRBJ2-3	TRBD1	CASSVAGTGGPTDTQYF	TGCGCCAGCAGCGTCGCCGGGACAGGGGGCCCCACAGATACGCAGTATTTT
TRBV10-3	-	TRBJ2-1	-	CATTAFTYNEQFF	TGTGCCACCACAGCGTTCACCTACAATGAGCAGTTCTTC
TRBV7-2	-	TRBJ1-5	-	CASSGGFPNQPQHF	TGTGCCAGCAGCGGGGGCTTTCCGAATCAGCCCCAGCATTTT
TRBV7-8	-	TRBJ2-5	-	CASSLGGRETQYF	TGTGCCAGCAGCTTGGGGGGTCGGGAGACCCAGTACTTC
TRBV27	few	TRBJ2-2	TRBD2	CASRSGTRLAGELFF	TGTGCCAGCAGATCCGGGACTAGGCTGGCCGGGGAGCTGTTTTTT